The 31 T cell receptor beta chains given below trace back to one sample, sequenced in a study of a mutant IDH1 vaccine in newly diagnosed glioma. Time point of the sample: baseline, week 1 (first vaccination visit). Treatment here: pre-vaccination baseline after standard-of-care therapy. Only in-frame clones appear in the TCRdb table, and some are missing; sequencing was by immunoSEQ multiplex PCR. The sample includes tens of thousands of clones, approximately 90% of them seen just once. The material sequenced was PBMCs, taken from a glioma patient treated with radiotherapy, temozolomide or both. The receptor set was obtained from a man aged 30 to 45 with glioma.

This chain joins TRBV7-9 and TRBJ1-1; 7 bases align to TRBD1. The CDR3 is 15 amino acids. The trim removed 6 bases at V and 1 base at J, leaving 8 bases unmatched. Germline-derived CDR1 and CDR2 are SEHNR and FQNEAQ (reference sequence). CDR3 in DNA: TGTGCCAGCAGTTTCAGGGGGGGAAAGAACACTGAAGCTTTCTTT. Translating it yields CASSFRGGKNTEAFF.

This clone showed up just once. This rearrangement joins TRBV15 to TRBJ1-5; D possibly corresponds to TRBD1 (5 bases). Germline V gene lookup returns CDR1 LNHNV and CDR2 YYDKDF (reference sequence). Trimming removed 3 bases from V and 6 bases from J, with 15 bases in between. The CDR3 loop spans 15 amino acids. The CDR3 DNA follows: TGTGCCACCAGCAGCACTTTGGGGGGTGGTCAGCCCCAGCATTTT. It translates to CATSSTLGGGQPQHF. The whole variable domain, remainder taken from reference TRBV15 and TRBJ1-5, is DAMVIQNPRYQVTQFGKPVTLSCSQTLNHNVMYWYQQKSSQAPKLLFHYYDKDFNNEADTPDNFQSRRPNTSFCFLDIRSPGLGDTAMYLCATSSTLGGGQPQHFGDGTRLSIL.

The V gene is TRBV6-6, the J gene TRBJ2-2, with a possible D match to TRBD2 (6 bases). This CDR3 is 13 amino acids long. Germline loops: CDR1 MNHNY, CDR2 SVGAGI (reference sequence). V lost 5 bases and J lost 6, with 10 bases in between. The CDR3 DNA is TGTGCCAGCAGTCCTAGCGACGCCGGGGAGCTGTTTTTT. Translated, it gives CASSPSDAGELFF.

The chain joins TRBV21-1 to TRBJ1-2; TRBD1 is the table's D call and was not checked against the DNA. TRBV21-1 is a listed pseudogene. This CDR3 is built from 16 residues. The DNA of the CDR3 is TGTGCCAGCAGCAGTCCAGGGTCATGGGGTGTCTATGGCTACACCTTC. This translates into CASSSPGSWGVYGYTF.

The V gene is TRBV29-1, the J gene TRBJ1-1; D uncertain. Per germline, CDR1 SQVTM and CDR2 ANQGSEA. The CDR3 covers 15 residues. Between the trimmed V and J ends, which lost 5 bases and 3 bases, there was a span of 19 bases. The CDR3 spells CSVSRGWGMDTEAFF. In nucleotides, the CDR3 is TGCAGCGTTTCAAGAGGGTGGGGTATGGACACTGAAGCTTTCTTT.

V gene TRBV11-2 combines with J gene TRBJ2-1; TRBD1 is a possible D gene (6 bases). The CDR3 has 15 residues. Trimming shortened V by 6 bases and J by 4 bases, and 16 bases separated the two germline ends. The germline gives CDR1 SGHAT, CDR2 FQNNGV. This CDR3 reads CASRALQGSYNEQFF. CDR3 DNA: TGTGCCAGCAGGGCGCTCCAGGGGTCGTACAATGAGCAGTTCTTC. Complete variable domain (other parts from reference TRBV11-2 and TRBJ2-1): EAGVAQSPRYKIIEKRQSVAFWCNPISGHATLYWYQQILGQGPKLLIQFQNNGVVDDSQLPKDRFSAERLKGVDSTLKIQPAKLEDSAVYLCASRALQGSYNEQFFGPGTRLTVL.

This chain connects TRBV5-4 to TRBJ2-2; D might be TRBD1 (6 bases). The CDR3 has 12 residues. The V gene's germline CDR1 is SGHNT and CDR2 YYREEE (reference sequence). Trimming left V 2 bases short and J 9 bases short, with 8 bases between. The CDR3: CASSFGGRELFF. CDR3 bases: TGTGCCAGCAGCTTTGGGGGCAGGGAGCTGTTTTTT.

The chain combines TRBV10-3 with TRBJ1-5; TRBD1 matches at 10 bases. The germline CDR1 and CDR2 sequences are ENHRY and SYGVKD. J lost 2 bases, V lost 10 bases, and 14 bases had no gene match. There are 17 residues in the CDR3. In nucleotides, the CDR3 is TGTGCCACGTTGGAGGGACAGGGGCCCGGTGGCAATCAGCCCCAGCATTTT. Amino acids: CATLEGQGPGGNQPQHF.

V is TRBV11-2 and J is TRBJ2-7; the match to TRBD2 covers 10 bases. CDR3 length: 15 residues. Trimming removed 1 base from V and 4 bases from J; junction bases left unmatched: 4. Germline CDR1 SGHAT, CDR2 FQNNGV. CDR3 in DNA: TGTGCCAGCAGCTTAGCCGGGACTAGCGTTTACGAGCAGTACTTC. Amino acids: CASSLAGTSVYEQYF.

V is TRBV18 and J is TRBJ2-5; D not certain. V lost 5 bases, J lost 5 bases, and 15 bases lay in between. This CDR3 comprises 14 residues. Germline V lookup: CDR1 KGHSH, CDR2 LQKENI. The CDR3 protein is CASSGLGSSETQYF. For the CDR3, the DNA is TGTGCCAGCTCAGGCCTTGGCTCATCCGAGACCCAGTACTTC.

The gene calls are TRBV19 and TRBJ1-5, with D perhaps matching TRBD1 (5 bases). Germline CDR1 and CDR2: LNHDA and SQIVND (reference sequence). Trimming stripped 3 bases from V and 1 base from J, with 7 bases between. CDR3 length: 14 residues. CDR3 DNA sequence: TGTGCCAGTAGTATTTACAGGAGCAATCAGCCCCAGCATTTT. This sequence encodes CASSIYRSNQPQHF.

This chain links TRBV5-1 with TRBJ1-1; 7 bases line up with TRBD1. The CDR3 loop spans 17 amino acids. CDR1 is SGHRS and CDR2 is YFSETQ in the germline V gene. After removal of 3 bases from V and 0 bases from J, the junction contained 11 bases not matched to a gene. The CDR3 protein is CASSSPRGGGMNTEAFF. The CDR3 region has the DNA TGCGCCAGCAGCTCCCCGCGGGGAGGGGGCATGAACACTGAAGCTTTCTTT.

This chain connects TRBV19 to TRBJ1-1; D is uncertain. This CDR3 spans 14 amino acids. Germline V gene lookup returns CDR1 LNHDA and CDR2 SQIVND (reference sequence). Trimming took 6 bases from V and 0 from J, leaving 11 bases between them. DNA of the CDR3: TGTGCCAGTAGCCCGGACGGCGTGAACACTGAAGCTTTCTTT. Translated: CASSPDGVNTEAFF.

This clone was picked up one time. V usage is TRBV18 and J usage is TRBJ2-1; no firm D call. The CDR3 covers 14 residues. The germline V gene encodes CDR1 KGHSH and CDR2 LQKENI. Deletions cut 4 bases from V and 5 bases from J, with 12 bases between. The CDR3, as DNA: TGTGCCAGCTCACTGTCAGAGTTCAACAATGAGCAGTTCTTC. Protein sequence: CASSLSEFNNEQFF.

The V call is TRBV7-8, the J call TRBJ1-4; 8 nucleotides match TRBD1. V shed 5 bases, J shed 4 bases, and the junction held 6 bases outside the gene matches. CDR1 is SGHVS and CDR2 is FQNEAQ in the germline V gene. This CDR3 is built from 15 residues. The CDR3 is CASSRTGNGNEKLFF. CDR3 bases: TGTGCCAGCAGCAGGACAGGGAATGGTAATGAAAAACTGTTTTTT.

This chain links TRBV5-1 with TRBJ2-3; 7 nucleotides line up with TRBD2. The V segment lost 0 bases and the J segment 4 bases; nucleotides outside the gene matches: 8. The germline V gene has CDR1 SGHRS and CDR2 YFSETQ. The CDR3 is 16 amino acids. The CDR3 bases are TGCGCCAGCAGCTTGGCCGAGGGGCTAGCGGCAGATACGCAGTATTTT. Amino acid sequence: CASSLAEGLAADTQYF.

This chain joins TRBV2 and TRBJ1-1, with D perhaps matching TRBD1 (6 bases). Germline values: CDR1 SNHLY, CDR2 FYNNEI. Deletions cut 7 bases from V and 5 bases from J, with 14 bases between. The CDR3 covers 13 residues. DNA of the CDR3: TGTGCCAGCACCAGGGGAGTGGGAACTGAAGCTTTCTTT. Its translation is CASTRGVGTEAFF.

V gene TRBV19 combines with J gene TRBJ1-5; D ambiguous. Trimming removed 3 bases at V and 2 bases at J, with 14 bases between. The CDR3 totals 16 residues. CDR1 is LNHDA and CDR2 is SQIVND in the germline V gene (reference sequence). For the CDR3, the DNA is TGTGCCAGTAGTATGCGACCGATGGCCCGCAATCAGCCCCAGCATTTT. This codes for CASSMRPMARNQPQHF.

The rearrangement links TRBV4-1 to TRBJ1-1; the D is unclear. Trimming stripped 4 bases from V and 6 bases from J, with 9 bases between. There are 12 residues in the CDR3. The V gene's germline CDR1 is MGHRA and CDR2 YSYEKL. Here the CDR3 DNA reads TGCGCCAGCAGCCGTCCGGGTTCTGAAGCTTTCTTT. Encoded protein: CASSRPGSEAFF.

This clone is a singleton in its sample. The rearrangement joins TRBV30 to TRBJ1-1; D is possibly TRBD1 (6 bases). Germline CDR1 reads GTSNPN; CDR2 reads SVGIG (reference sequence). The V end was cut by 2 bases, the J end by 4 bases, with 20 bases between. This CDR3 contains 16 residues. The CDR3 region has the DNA TGTGCCTGGAGTAGTGGTAACAGGGAGGGAGGCACTGAAGCTTTCTTT. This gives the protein CAWSSGNREGGTEAFF.

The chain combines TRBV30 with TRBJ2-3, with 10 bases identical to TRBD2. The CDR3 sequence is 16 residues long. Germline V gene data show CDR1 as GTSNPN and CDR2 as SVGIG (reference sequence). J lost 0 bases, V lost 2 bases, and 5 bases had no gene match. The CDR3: CAWSPGTSDSTDTQYF. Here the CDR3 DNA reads TGTGCCTGGAGTCCAGGGACTAGCGACAGCACAGATACGCAGTATTTT.

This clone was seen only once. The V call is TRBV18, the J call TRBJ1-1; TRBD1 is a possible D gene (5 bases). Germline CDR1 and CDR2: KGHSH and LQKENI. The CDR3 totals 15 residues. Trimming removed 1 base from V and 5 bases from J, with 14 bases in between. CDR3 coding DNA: TGTGCCAGCTCACCACTGACCCCGGGGGAAACTGAAGCTTTCTTT. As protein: CASSPLTPGETEAFF.

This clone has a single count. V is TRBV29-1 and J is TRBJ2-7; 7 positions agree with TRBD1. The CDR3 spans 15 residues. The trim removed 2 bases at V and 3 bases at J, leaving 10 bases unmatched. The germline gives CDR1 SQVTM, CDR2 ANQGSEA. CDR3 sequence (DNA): TGCAGCGTTGAAAGTACGACAGGGCATTTCTACGAGCAGTACTTC. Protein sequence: CSVESTTGHFYEQYF.

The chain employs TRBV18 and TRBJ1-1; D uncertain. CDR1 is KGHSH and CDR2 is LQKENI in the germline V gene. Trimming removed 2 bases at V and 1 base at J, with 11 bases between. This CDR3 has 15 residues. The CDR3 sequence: CASSPIAGENTEAFF. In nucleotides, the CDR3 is TGTGCCAGCTCACCAATAGCCGGGGAGAACACTGAAGCTTTCTTT.

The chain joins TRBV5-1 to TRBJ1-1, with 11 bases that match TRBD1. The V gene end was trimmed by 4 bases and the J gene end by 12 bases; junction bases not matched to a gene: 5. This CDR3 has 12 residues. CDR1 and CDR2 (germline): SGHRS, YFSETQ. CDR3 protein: CASSPGTGGTFF. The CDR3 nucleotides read TGCGCCAGCAGCCCCGGGACAGGGGGGACTTTCTTT.

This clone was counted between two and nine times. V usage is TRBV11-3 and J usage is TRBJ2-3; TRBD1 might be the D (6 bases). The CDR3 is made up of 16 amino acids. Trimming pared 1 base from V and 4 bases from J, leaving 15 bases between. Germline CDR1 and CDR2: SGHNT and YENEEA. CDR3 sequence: CASSLGRGLYADTQYF. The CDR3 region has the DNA TGTGCCAGCAGCTTAGGCAGGGGCCTCTACGCAGATACGCAGTATTTT.

The CDR3 DNA reads as TGTGCCAGCAGTTTCACGGGAGTTCCCCCCTACGAGCAGTACTTC. Its protein product is CASSFTGVPPYEQYF. This chain connects TRBV6-1 to TRBJ2-7; TRBD2 might be the D (6 bases). V was trimmed by 5 bases and J by 2 bases, leaving 16 bases between them. From germline, CDR1 is MNHNS and CDR2 SASEGT. The CDR3 is 15 residues long.

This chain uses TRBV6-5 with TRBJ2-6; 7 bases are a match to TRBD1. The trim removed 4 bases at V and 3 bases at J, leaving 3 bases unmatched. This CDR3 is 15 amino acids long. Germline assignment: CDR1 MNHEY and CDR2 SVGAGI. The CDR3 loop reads CASSLNRGGANVLTF. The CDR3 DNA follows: TGTGCCAGCAGTTTGAACAGGGGTGGGGCCAACGTCCTGACTTTC.

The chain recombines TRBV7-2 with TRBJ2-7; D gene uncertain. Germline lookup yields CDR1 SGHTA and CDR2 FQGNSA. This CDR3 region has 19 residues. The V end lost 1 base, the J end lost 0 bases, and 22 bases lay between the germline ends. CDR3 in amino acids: CASSLEAAGQPVLSYEQYF. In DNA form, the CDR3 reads TGTGCCAGCAGCTTAGAGGCGGCAGGCCAGCCGGTGCTCTCCTACGAGCAGTACTTC.

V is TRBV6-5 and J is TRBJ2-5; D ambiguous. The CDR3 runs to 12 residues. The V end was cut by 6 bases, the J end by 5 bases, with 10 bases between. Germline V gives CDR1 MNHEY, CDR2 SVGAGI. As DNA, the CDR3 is TGTGCCAGCAGCTCACTGGGGGAGACCCAGTACTTC. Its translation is CASSSLGETQYF.

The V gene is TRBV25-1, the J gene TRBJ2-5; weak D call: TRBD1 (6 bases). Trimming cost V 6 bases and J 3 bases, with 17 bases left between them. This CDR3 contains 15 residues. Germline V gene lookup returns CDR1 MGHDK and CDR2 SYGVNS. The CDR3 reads CASSSARDTKETQYF. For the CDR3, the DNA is TGTGCCAGCAGCTCAGCGAGGGACACCAAAGAGACCCAGTACTTC.